This TCR beta chain was captured in a study of monozygotic twins with inflammatory bowel disease. This CDR3 comprises 15 residues. CDR1 and CDR2 (germline): SGHTA, FQGNSA. Template switching was used to attach UMIs, which incorporated a 6-nucleotide sample barcode. TCRdb reanalyzed the 5' RACE reads and collapses them to one entry per CDR3 protein, without DNA. This listing includes roughly 200,000 distinct CDR3 sequences. The sequence was obtained from a human donor with ulcerative colitis or Crohn's disease, or a healthy co-twin of an affected twin (not recorded which). Sequenced material: blood. The rearrangement uses TRBV7-2 and TRBJ1-5. The CDR3: CASSLGHLSNQPQHF. Using reference TRBV7-2 and TRBJ1-5 for the parts outside the CDR3, the full variable domain is GAGVSQSPSNKVTEKGKDVELRCDPISGHTALYWYRQSLGQGLEFLIYFQGNSAPDKSGLPSDRFSAERTGGSVSTLTIQRTQQEDSAVYLCASSLGHLSNQPQHFGDGTRLSIL.